The T cell receptor beta chain described here comes from a study of blood T cells in healthy people across ages. Regarding this clonotype: The antigen remains undetermined.

Germline lookup yields CDR1 SGHRS and CDR2 YFSETQ. The CDR3 is 16 residues long. Study findings and constraints: Observed TCR beta diversity per million T cells went down as age went up. This fall followed a roughly linear course with age. Long-lived donors exceeded aged donors in naive CD4+ cells and diversity.

The authors ran a second PCR of roughly 6 to 12 cycles using a sample-barcoded 5' primer and a J-beta primer mix. Every cDNA was tagged by a template-switch adaptor with 12 random nucleotides. TCRdb analysed the 5' RACE reads with MiXCR anew, one entry per CDR3 protein. This table holds roughly 790,000 distinct CDR3 sequences, more than 40% found once. The sequence was obtained from a woman aged 60-75 years in good health. Material for sequencing was blood. This chain joins TRBV5-1 and TRBJ2-1, with D possibly matching TRBD2 (5 bases). Judging by the DNA end, TRBJ2-7 fits better; the J call may be wrong. CDR3 in amino acids: CASSLAASMSYNEQYF. The CDR3 DNA reads as TGCGCCAGCAGCTTGGCGGCTAGCATGTCCTACAATGAGCAGTACTTC.